The next 31 T cell receptor beta chains were all read from a single sample in a study of cytomegalovirus exposure and HLA in healthy donors. With 60 Vbeta and 13 Jbeta primers, the PCR was carried out. Profiled with immunoSEQ multiplex PCR; TCRdb holds only in-frame clones, not every one. The sample has 80,000 to 95,000 clones; about four fifths are singletons. The sequencing input was PBMCs. All receptors derive from a woman under 40 in good health and CMV-seronegative.

The CDR3 region has the DNA TGCGCCAGCAGTGATAGCTGGACTGAAGCTTTCTTT. Its translation: CASSDSWTEAFF. The gene calls are TRBV10-1 and TRBJ1-1; D call uncertain. This CDR3 is built from 12 residues. Germline CDR1 is WNHNN and CDR2 is SYGVQD (reference sequence). Trimming removed 3 bases from V and 5 bases from J, with 7 bases in between.

The chain joins TRBV19 to TRBJ2-1; D is perhaps TRBD2 (6 bases). Germline CDR1 and CDR2: LNHDA and SQIVND (reference sequence). V gave up 6 bases and J gave up 2 bases, with 14 bases separating them. The CDR3 spans 15 residues. CDR3 amino acids: CASRPRGNPYNEQFF. The CDR3 DNA sequence: TGTGCCAGTAGGCCGCGCGGGAACCCCTACAATGAGCAGTTCTTC.

The rearrangement links TRBV5-1 to TRBJ1-5, with 7 bases identical to TRBD1. CDR1 and CDR2 from the germline V gene are SGHRS and YFSETQ. The CDR3 spans 17 residues. Trimming at V came to 4 bases and at J to 0 bases, leaving 10 bases not matched to a gene. CDR3 region: CASSVAPGTASNQPQHF. The CDR3 DNA sequence: TGCGCCAGCAGCGTGGCCCCCGGGACAGCTAGCAATCAGCCCCAGCATTTT.

V is TRBV5-1 and J is TRBJ2-7, with 7 bases aligning to TRBD2. Per the germline V gene, CDR1 is SGHRS and CDR2 is YFSETQ. With V trimmed by 0 bases and J by 1 base, 4 bases remained unmatched. The CDR3 sequence is 15 residues long. DNA for the CDR3: TGCGCCAGCAGCTTGGGCGGGAGAATGTCCTACGAGCAGTACTTC. Translation: CASSLGGRMSYEQYF.

V and J are TRBV27 and TRBJ2-1; 9 nucleotides agree with TRBD2. Germline-derived CDR1 and CDR2 are MNHEY and SMNVEV (reference sequence). The CDR3 consists of 16 residues. Germline trimming cut 5 bases from V and 1 base from J; bases unmatched to any gene: 6. CDR3 residues: CASSPISGSSYNEQFF. CDR3 DNA: TGTGCCAGCAGTCCAATTAGCGGGAGTTCCTACAATGAGCAGTTCTTC.

This clone occurred a few times. The rearrangement links TRBV27 to TRBJ2-1, with 10 bases fitting TRBD2. Germline CDR1 reads MNHEY; CDR2 reads SMNVEV (reference sequence). The V segment lost 5 bases and the J segment 3 bases; nucleotides outside the gene matches: 7. The CDR3 is made up of 16 amino acids. CDR3 in DNA: TGTGCCAGCAGTCAGCCTAGCGGGAGACTCTACAATGAGCAGTTCTTC. This encodes CASSQPSGRLYNEQFF.

V usage is TRBV30 and J usage is TRBJ1-5, with 8 positions matching TRBD1. The CDR3 has 15 amino acids. After removal of 1 base from V and 4 bases from J, the junction contained 6 bases not matched to a gene. Germline CDR1 reads GTSNPN; CDR2 reads SVGIG (reference sequence). CDR3 coding DNA: TGTGCCTGGAGTGCTTACAGGGGGGGTAATCAGCCCCAGCATTTT. Its translation: CAWSAYRGGNQPQHF. Combining the CDR3 with reference TRBV30 and TRBJ1-5 gives the whole variable domain SQTIHQWPATLVQPVGSPLSLECTVEGTSNPNLYWYRQAAGRGLQLLFYSVGIGQISSEVPQNLSASRPQDRQFILSSKKLLLSDSGFYLCAWSAYRGGNQPQHFGDGTRLSIL.

The V gene is TRBV18, the J gene TRBJ2-1; possibly TRBD2 for D (6 bases). Germline CDR1 KGHSH, CDR2 LQKENI. V was pared by 4 bases and J by 7 bases, with 17 bases between. This CDR3 region has 15 residues. CDR3 sequence: CASSRASDRGNEQFF. CDR3 nucleotides: TGTGCCAGCTCACGAGCTAGCGACCGGGGGAATGAGCAGTTCTTC.

The CDR3 region has the DNA TGTGCCAGTAGTATAAGTAGAGATACGCAGTATTTT. Amino acids: CASSISRDTQYF. This sequence joins TRBV19 and TRBJ2-3; D is uncertain. Germline V gives CDR1 LNHDA, CDR2 SQIVND (reference sequence). V was trimmed by 2 bases and J by 5 bases, leaving 5 bases between them. This CDR3 has 12 amino acids.

The CDR3 region has the DNA TGTGCCAGCAGCTTCGGTAGTTTAGCTAGCGGGAGTTACGAGCAGTACTTC. Its translation: CASSFGSLASGSYEQYF. The rearrangement joins TRBV11-2 to TRBJ2-7; 10 positions agree with TRBD2. Looked up from germline, CDR1 is SGHAT and CDR2 is FQNNGV. The CDR3 runs to 17 residues. The V segment lost 3 bases and the J segment 4 bases; nucleotides outside the gene matches: 12.

The rearrangement uses TRBV19 and TRBJ2-7; 10 positions match TRBD2. The CDR3 spans 15 residues. Trimming removed 3 bases from V and 3 bases from J; junction bases left unmatched: 5. The germline CDR1 and CDR2 sequences are LNHDA and SQIVND (reference sequence). The DNA of the CDR3 is TGTGCCAGTAGTATGTCGGCTAGCGGGAGCTACGAGCAGTACTTC. Protein: CASSMSASGSYEQYF.

Notes on this clone: No conserved phenylalanine or tryptophan ends this CDR3, so it is likely a read error. The limits of the CDR3 on the DNA are not certain, so only TCRdb's listed CDR3 is given. The CDR3 is CASRRGQK. This chain connects TRBV10-1 to TRBJ1-1; TRBD1 reflects the table's D call only, with no check against the DNA. The CDR3 numbers 8 amino acids, ends counted. The germline gives CDR1 WNHNN, CDR2 SYGVQD (reference sequence).

This rearrangement joins TRBV6-1 to TRBJ2-2; D perhaps matches TRBD2 (5 bases). Trimming pared 1 base from V and 9 bases from J, leaving 15 bases between. The CDR3 consists of 15 residues. CDR1 MNHNS and CDR2 SASEGT come from the germline V gene. CDR3 region: CASSEDPLVSRELFF. The CDR3 bases are TGTGCCAGCAGTGAAGATCCACTAGTATCCAGGGAGCTGTTTTTT.

V and J are TRBV28 and TRBJ1-1; D is unclear. This CDR3 contains 16 residues. V lost 4 bases and J lost 5, with 20 bases in between. Germline V gives CDR1 MDHEN, CDR2 SYDVKM. The CDR3 reads CASSYQAWAAPTEAFF. The DNA for the CDR3 is TGTGCCAGCAGTTACCAAGCCTGGGCCGCGCCGACTGAAGCTTTCTTT. Full variable domain (rest looked up from reference TRBV28 and TRBJ1-1): DVKVTQSSRYLVKRTGEKVFLECVQDMDHENMFWYRQDPGLGLRLIYFSYDVKMKEKGDIPEGYSVSREKKERFSLILESASTNQTSMYLCASSYQAWAAPTEAFFGQGTRLTVV.

V gene TRBV18 combines with J gene TRBJ1-3; TRBD1 matches 10 bases. V shed 4 bases and J 2 bases; nucleotides not matched to a gene: 11. In germline, CDR1 is KGHSH, CDR2 LQKENI. The CDR3 length is 18 residues. This CDR3 is CASSRTQTGTGAGNTIYF. The CDR3 DNA sequence: TGTGCCAGCTCACGAACTCAGACCGGGACAGGGGCTGGAAACACCATATATTTT.

The rearrangement links TRBV21-1 to TRBJ1-1; TRBD1 was called by the table and not checked on the DNA. TRBV21-1 is flagged as a pseudogene. The CDR3 consists of 17 residues. This CDR3 is CASRMPPGQPLNTEAFF. Here the CDR3 DNA reads TGTGCCAGCAGGATGCCTCCGGGACAGCCTTTGAACACTGAAGCTTTCTTT.

This clone came up once. The identical CDR3 is also encoded by other nucleotide sequences in the sample. The V and J genes are TRBV4-3 and TRBJ1-3, with 7 bases fitting TRBD1. J lost 2 bases, V lost 0 bases, and 4 bases had no gene match. Germline CDR1 and CDR2: LGHNA and YSLEER. The CDR3 length is 16 residues. In DNA, the CDR3 is TGCGCCAGCAGCCAAGACCCAACAGGGGCTGGAAACACCATATATTTT. Its protein product is CASSQDPTGAGNTIYF.

V is TRBV18 and J is TRBJ1-1, with D possibly matching TRBD1 (5 bases). CDR3 length equals 17 residues. Between the trimmed V and J ends, which lost 2 bases and 1 base, there was a span of 17 bases. Germline V CDR1 and CDR2: KGHSH, LQKENI. The CDR3 sequence is CASSPGGSLRGNTEAFF. The CDR3, as DNA: TGTGCCAGCTCACCAGGGGGGTCGCTGAGGGGGAACACTGAAGCTTTCTTT.

This sequence joins TRBV27 and TRBJ2-3; 8 nucleotides match TRBD2. This CDR3 is 16 amino acids long. The germline gives CDR1 MNHEY, CDR2 SMNVEV (reference sequence). Trimming took 5 bases from V and 0 from J; bases not matched to a gene: 7. The CDR3 DNA reads TGTGCCAGCAGTCCACTAGCGGAGTTTAGCACAGATACGCAGTATTTT. Translation: CASSPLAEFSTDTQYF.

This clone was counted a single time. This sequence joins TRBV14 and TRBJ1-2; D is possibly TRBD1 (5 bases). Germline lookup yields CDR1 SGHDN and CDR2 FVKESK. CDR3 size: 14 residues. V was shortened by 1 base and J by 8 bases, with 14 bases between the two germline ends. This chain's CDR3 is CASSQGGLIEGYTF. The CDR3 nucleotides read TGTGCCAGCAGCCAAGGGGGCTTAATAGAAGGCTACACCTTC. The entire variable domain, with the rest obtained from reference TRBV14 and TRBJ1-2, is as follows: EAGVTQFPSHSVIEKGQTVTLRCDPISGHDNLYWYRRVMGKEIKFLLHFVKESKQDESGMPNNRFLAERTGGTYSTLKVQPAELEDSGVYFCASSQGGLIEGYTFGSGTRLTVV.

The J gene is TRBJ1-5, the V gene TRBV28, with D perhaps TRBD1 (5 bases). From germline, CDR1 is MDHEN and CDR2 SYDVKM. V was cut by 3 bases and J by 0 bases, with 12 bases left in between. This CDR3 has 16 residues. The CDR3, as DNA: TGTGCCAGCAGTTTTCAGGGATTGTCTAGCAATCAGCCCCAGCATTTT. Its translation: CASSFQGLSSNQPQHF.

The J gene is TRBJ2-7, the V gene TRBV5-1; 13 nucleotides match TRBD2. The CDR3 loop spans 17 amino acids. V was clipped by 4 bases and J by 6 bases; unmatched bases: 13. CDR1 is SGHRS, CDR2 YFSETQ, per germline. CDR3 sequence (DNA): TGCGCCAGCAGCCTGAAGAGACTAGCGGGAGGTTCGTCCGAGCAGTACTTC. As protein: CASSLKRLAGGSSEQYF.

Here the CDR3 DNA reads TGTGCCAGCAGCTTAGTACAGAGACAGGTCGACGATCAGCCCCAGCATTTT. Amino acid sequence: CASSLVQRQVDDQPQHF. The rearrangement uses TRBV7-9 and TRBJ1-5, with D possibly being TRBD1 (6 bases). CDR3 length: 17 amino acids. Germline lookup yields CDR1 SEHNR and CDR2 FQNEAQ (reference sequence). V lost 1 base and J 5 bases, leaving 18 bases between the germline ends. Based on the CDR3 plus reference TRBV7-9 and TRBJ1-5, the full variable domain is DTGVSQNPRHKITKRGQNVTFRCDPISEHNRLYWYRQTLGQGPEFLTYFQNEAQLEKSRLLSDRFSAERPKGSFSTLEIQRTEQGDSAMYLCASSLVQRQVDDQPQHFGDGTRLSIL.

J is TRBJ1-2 and V is TRBV11-3; a weak D match, TRBD1 (6 bases). The CDR3 loop spans 12 amino acids. Germline V gives CDR1 SGHNT, CDR2 YENEEA. The germline V and J ends were trimmed by 5 bases and 5 bases, with 9 bases remaining between them. In nucleotides, the CDR3 is TGTGCCAGCAGCAAACAGGGTTATGGCTACACCTTC. Translated: CASSKQGYGYTF.

V is TRBV18 and J is TRBJ1-2; 7 bases match TRBD1. CDR1 is KGHSH, CDR2 LQKENI, per germline. Trimming took 3 bases from V and 8 from J; bases not matched to a gene: 9. The CDR3 consists of 14 residues. CDR3 sequence: CASSPKTGPSGYTF. CDR3 DNA: TGTGCCAGCTCACCTAAGACAGGGCCAAGCGGCTACACCTTC.

V gene TRBV13 combines with J gene TRBJ2-5; 10 bases fit TRBD2. The V gene end was trimmed by 5 bases and the J gene end by 5 bases; junction bases not matched to a gene: 23. The CDR3 is made up of 20 amino acids. Germline CDR1 is PRHDT and CDR2 is FYEKMQ (reference sequence). The CDR3 reads CASSGQGSHSGRAGAETQYF. In DNA, the CDR3 is TGTGCCAGCAGCGGACAGGGTAGTCACAGCGGGAGGGCCGGGGCGGAGACCCAGTACTTC.

This sequence joins TRBV27 and TRBJ2-1; 12 bases match TRBD2. The CDR3 sequence is 17 residues long. Trimming removed 3 bases from V and 1 base from J; junction bases left unmatched: 4. Germline-derived CDR1 and CDR2 are MNHEY and SMNVEV (reference sequence). CDR3 residues: CASSLLTSGRSYNEQFF. DNA for the CDR3: TGTGCCAGCAGTTTGCTTACTAGCGGGAGGTCCTACAATGAGCAGTTCTTC.

The chain carries TRBV11-2 and TRBJ2-1; TRBD2 matches at 10 bases. The ends lost 2 bases at V and 13 bases at J; junction bases unmatched: 5. The germline CDR1 and CDR2 sequences are SGHAT and FQNNGV. The CDR3 loop spans 13 amino acids. The CDR3 nucleotides read TGTGCCAGCAGCTTATCTAGCGGGAGTCCTCAGTTCTTC. Translated, it gives CASSLSSGSPQFF. Combining the CDR3 with reference TRBV11-2 and TRBJ2-1 gives the whole variable domain EAGVAQSPRYKIIEKRQSVAFWCNPISGHATLYWYQQILGQGPKLLIQFQNNGVVDDSQLPKDRFSAERLKGVDSTLKIQPAKLEDSAVYLCASSLSSGSPQFFGPGTRLTVL.

This sequence joins TRBV9 and TRBJ2-5; D is possibly TRBD1 (6 bases). Trimming took 0 bases from V and 4 from J, leaving 10 bases between them. The CDR3 totals 14 residues. CDR1 is SGDLS, CDR2 YYNGEE, per germline. In nucleotides, the CDR3 is TGTGCCAGCAGCGTAGAGGGGGTTGGAGAGACCCAGTACTTC. Translation: CASSVEGVGETQYF. Full variable domain (rest looked up from reference TRBV9 and TRBJ2-5): DSGVTQTPKHLITATGQRVTLRCSPRSGDLSVYWYQQSLDQGLQFLIQYYNGEERAKGNILERFSAQQFPDLHSELNLSSLELGDSALYFCASSVEGVGETQYFGPGTRLLVL.

Written as DNA, the CDR3 is TGTGCCAGCACTGACCCGGGACAGCCACTCCACTTT. Encoded protein: CASTDPGQPLHF. The chain couples TRBV7-3 to TRBJ1-6; TRBD1 agrees at 7 bases. With 7 bases clipped from V and 16 bases from J, the junction kept 10 bases outside the gene matches. The germline gives CDR1 SGHTA, CDR2 FQGTGA. The CDR3 length is 12 residues.

A few counts support this clone. The chain combines TRBV6-1 with TRBJ2-7; D possibly corresponds to TRBD2 (5 bases). The CDR3 runs to 14 residues. Between the trimmed V and J ends, which lost 2 bases and 5 bases, there was a span of 13 bases. Per germline, CDR1 MNHNS and CDR2 SASEGT. Here the CDR3 DNA reads TGTGCCAGCAGTGAAAACGGGGTTTTGGACGAGCAGTACTTC. It encodes CASSENGVLDEQYF.